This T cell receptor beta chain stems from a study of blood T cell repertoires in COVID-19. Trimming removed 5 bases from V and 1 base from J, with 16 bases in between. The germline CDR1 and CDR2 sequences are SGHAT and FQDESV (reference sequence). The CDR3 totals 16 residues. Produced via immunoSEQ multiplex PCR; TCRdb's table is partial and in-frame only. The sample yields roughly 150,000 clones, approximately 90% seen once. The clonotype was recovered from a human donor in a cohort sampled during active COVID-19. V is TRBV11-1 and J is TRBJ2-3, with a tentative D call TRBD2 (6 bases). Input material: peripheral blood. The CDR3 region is CASSHEREIGTDTQYF. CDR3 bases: TGTGCCAGCAGCCACGAACGGGAGATAGGCACAGATACGCAGTATTTT.